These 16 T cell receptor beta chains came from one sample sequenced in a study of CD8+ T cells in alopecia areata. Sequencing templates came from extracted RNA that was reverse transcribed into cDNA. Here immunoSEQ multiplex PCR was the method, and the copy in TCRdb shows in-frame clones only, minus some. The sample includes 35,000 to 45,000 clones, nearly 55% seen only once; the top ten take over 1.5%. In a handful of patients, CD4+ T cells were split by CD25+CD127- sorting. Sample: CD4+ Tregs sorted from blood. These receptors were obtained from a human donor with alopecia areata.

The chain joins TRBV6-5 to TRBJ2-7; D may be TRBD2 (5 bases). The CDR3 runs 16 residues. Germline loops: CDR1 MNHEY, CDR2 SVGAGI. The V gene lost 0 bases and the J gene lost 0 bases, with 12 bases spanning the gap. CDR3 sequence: CASSYSRVALSYEQYF. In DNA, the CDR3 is TGTGCCAGCAGTTACTCGCGGGTAGCGCTCTCCTACGAGCAGTACTTC.

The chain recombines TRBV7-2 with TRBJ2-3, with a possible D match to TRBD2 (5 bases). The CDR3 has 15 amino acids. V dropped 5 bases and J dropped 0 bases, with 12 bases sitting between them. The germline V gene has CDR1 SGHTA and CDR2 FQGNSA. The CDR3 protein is CASSQSWRSTDTQYF. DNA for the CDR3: TGTGCCAGCAGCCAGTCGTGGAGGAGCACAGATACGCAGTATTTT.

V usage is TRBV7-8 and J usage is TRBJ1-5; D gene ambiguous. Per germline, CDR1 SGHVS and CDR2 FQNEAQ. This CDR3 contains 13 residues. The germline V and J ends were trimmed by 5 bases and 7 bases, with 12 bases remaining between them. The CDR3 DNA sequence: TGTGCCAGCAGCCCTAACGCTTGGCAGCCCCAGCATTTT. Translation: CASSPNAWQPQHF. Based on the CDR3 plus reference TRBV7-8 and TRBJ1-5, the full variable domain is GAGVSQSPRYKVAKRGQDVALRCDPISGHVSLFWYQQALGQGPEFLTYFQNEAQLDKSGLPSDRFFAERPEGSVSTLKIQRTQQEDSAVYLCASSPNAWQPQHFGDGTRLSIL.

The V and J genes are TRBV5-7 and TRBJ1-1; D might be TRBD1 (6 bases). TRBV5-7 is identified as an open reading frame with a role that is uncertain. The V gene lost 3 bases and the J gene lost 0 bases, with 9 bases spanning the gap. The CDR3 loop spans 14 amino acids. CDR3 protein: CASSYRVMNTEAFF. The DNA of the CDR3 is TGTGCCAGCAGCTACAGGGTCATGAACACTGAAGCTTTCTTT.

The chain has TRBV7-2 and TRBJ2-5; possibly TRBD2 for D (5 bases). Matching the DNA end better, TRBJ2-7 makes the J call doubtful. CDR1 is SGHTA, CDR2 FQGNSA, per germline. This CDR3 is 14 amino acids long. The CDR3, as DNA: TGTGCCAGCAGCTTACGGGCGGGCCGCTACGAGCAGTACTTC. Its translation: CASSLRAGRYEQYF.

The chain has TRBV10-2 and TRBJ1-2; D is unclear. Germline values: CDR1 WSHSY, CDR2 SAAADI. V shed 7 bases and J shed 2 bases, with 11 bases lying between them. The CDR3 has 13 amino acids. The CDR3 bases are TGCGCCAGCAACTCAACCTCGAACTATGGCTACACCTTC. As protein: CASNSTSNYGYTF.

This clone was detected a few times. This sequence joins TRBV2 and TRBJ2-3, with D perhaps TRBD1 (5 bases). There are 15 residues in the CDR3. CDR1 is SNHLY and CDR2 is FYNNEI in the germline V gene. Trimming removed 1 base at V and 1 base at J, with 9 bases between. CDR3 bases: TGTGCCAGCAGTGAAGTGGGGCCTGGCACAGATACGCAGTATTTT. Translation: CASSEVGPGTDTQYF.

CDR3 loop: CASSPSQRQAQHF. Here the CDR3 DNA reads TGTGCCAGCAGCCCGAGCCAGCGACAGGCCCAGCATTTT. The V call is TRBV7-2, the J call TRBJ1-5; perhaps TRBD1 as D (6 bases). The length of the CDR3 is 13 residues. Between the trimmed V and J ends, which lost 5 bases and 11 bases, there was a span of 16 bases. The V gene's germline CDR1 is SGHTA and CDR2 FQGNSA.

CDR3 region: CATSRTWGDGGELFF. The CDR3, as DNA: TGTGCCACCAGCAGGACGTGGGGGGACGGCGGGGAGCTGTTTTTT. The chain joins TRBV15 to TRBJ2-2; possibly TRBD2 for D (6 bases). From germline, CDR1 is LNHNV and CDR2 YYDKDF (reference sequence). Between the trimmed V and J ends, which lost 3 bases and 7 bases, there was a span of 15 bases. This CDR3 is 15 amino acids long.

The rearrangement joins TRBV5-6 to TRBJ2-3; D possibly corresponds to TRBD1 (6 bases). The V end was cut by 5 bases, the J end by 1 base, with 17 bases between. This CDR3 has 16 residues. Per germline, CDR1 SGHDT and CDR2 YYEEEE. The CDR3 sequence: CASSYPGTSGTDTQYF. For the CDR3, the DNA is TGTGCCAGCAGTTATCCCGGGACATCGGGCACAGATACGCAGTATTTT. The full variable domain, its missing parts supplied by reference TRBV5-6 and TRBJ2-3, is DAGVTQSPTHLIKTRGQQVTLRCSPKSGHDTVSWYQQALGQGPQFIFQYYEEEERQRGNFPDRFSGHQFPNYSSELNVNALLLGDSALYLCASSYPGTSGTDTQYFGPGTRLTVL.

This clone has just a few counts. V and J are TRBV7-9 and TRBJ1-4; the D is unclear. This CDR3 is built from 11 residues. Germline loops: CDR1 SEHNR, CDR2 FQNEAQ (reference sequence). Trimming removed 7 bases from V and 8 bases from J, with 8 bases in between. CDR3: CASTLREKLFF. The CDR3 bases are TGTGCCAGCACCCTGCGGGAAAAACTGTTTTTT.

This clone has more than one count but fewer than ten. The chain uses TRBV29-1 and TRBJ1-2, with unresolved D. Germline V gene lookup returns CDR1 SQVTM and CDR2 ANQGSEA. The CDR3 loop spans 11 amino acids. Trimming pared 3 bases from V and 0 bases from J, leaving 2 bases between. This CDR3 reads CSVEANYGYTF. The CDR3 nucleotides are TGCAGCGTTGAGGCTAACTATGGCTACACCTTC.

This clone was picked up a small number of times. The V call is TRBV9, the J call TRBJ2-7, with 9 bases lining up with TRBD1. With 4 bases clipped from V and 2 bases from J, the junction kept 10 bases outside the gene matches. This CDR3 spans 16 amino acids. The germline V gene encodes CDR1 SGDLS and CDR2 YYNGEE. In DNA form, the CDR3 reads TGTGCCAGCAGCCCCGATCCGGGACAGGGAACCTACGAGCAGTACTTC. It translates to CASSPDPGQGTYEQYF.

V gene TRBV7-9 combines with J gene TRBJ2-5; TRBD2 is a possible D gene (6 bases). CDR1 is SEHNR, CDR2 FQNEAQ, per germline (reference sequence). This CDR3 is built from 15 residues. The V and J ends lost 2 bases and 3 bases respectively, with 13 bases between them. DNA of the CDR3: TGTGCCAGCAGCTTAAACGGAGGGGTTAAAGAGACCCAGTACTTC. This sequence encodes CASSLNGGVKETQYF. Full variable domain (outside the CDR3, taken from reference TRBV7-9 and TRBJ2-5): DTGVSQNPRHKITKRGQNVTFRCDPISEHNRLYWYRQTLGQGPEFLTYFQNEAQLEKSRLLSDRFSAERPKGSFSTLEIQRTEQGDSAMYLCASSLNGGVKETQYFGPGTRLLVL.

The CDR3 nucleotides read TGTGCCAGCAGCTTAGCCGCGGGACGACAGGGGAAGGCTTTCTTT. Protein product: CASSLAAGRQGKAFF. V usage is TRBV7-2 and J usage is TRBJ1-1; 8 bases map to TRBD1. The V segment lost 0 bases and the J segment 11 bases; nucleotides outside the gene matches: 11. The V gene's germline CDR1 is SGHTA and CDR2 FQGNSA. The CDR3 runs to 15 residues.

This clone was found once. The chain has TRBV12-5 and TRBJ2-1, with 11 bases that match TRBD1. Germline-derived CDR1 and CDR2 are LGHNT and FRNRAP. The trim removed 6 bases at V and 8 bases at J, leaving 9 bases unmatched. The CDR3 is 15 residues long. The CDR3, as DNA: TGTGCTAGTGGACTGGGACAGGGGGGCCCATATGAGCAGTTCTTC. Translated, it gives CASGLGQGGPYEQFF.